This T cell receptor beta chain was recovered during a study of shared T cell receptors in the human thymus. CDR3 length: 13 amino acids. V gave up 7 bases and J gave up 0 bases, with 10 bases separating them. The germline gives CDR1 SNHLY, CDR2 FYNNEI. Libraries were prepared by immunoSEQ multiplex PCR; TCRdb keeps only in-frame clonotypes and omits some of them. The sample gives around 730,000 clones, approximately 83% of which show up once; about 0.011% is in the top ten. This sample was shared with a second study, whose subject was human thymus T cells. That work contributes: Each of the donors was a healthy Finnish infant who was undergoing open corrective cardiac surgery for congenital heart defects. From resections taken during corrective heart surgery, the thymus tissue was obtained. Thymic and blood repertoires appeared to carry a bias in their V and J gene usage. Highly overlapping thymic repertoires in unrelated individuals were reported by related research.

The receptor was derived from a girl in the first two years of life with a congenital heart defect. Specimen: thymocytes. V gene TRBV2 combines with J gene TRBJ2-7; D gene unclear. In nucleotides, the CDR3 is TGTGCCAGCATAGAGCGCCGCTCCTACGAGCAGTACTTC. This gives the protein CASIERRSYEQYF.